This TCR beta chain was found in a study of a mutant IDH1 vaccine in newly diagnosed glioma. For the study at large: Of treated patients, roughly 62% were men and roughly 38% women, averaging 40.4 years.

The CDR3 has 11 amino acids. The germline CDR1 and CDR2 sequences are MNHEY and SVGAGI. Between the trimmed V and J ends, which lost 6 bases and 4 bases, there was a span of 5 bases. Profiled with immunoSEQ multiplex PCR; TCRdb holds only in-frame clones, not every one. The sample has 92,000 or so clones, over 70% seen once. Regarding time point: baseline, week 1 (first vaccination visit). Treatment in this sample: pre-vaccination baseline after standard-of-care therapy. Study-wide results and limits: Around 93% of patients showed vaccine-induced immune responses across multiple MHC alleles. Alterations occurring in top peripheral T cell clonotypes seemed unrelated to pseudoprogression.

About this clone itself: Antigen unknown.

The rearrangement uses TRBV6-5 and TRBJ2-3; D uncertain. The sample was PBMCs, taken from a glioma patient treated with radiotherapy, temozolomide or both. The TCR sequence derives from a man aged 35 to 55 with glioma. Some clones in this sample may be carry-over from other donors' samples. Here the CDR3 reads CASREADTQYF. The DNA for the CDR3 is TGTGCCAGCAGAGAGGCAGATACGCAGTATTTT.